The 5 T cell receptor beta chains below come from one sample, sequenced in a study of blood T cell repertoires in COVID-19 (dated by TCRdb to the early 2020s). Receptor amplification or capture employed the immunoSEQ multiplex PCR assay. TCRdb re-hosts the immuneACCESS table, in-frame sequences only. Its copies lack some clones; in the studies checked, an unresolved V gene accounts for under half of them, and the cause for the rest is not known. The sample data list roughly 120,000 clones, and approximately 81% of these were observed just once. The ten largest clonotypes hold more than 10% of the sample. Sample: peripheral blood. The receptors come from a human donor in a cohort sampled during active COVID-19.

J is TRBJ2-7 and V is TRBV19; 9 bases line up with TRBD1. The CDR3 totals 15 residues. Trimming took 6 bases from V and 0 from J; bases not matched to a gene: 6. Germline lookup yields CDR1 LNHDA and CDR2 SQIVND (reference sequence). The CDR3 loop is CASSPRQGGSYEQYF. In nucleotides, the CDR3 is TGTGCCAGTAGCCCAAGACAGGGGGGCTCCTACGAGCAGTACTTC.

The chain couples TRBV5-1 to TRBJ1-2; 7 bases fit TRBD1. V shed 5 bases, J shed 7 bases, and the junction held 8 bases outside the gene matches. There are 13 residues in the CDR3. The germline V gene encodes CDR1 SGHRS and CDR2 YFSETQ. CDR3 amino acids: CASSLDRAGGYTF. Here the CDR3 DNA reads TGCGCCAGCAGTCTCGACAGGGCGGGTGGCTACACCTTC.

The chain employs TRBV6-5 and TRBJ2-1; TRBD1 matches at 7 bases. The V segment lost 7 bases and the J segment 8 bases; nucleotides outside the gene matches: 8. The V gene's germline CDR1 is MNHEY and CDR2 SVGAGI. The CDR3 is 13 residues long. This CDR3 reads CASTRQGGYEQFF. The CDR3, as DNA: TGTGCCAGCACCCGACAGGGTGGGTATGAGCAGTTCTTC.

This chain joins TRBV27 and TRBJ2-7; 8 nucleotides match TRBD1. V trimming: 5 bases; J trimming: 1 base; junction bases outside the gene matches: 7. The CDR3 contains 15 residues. The germline CDR1 and CDR2 sequences are MNHEY and SMNVEV (reference sequence). The CDR3 region has the DNA TGTGCCAGCAGTCCGGACAGGGCCGCTTCCTACGAGCAGTACTTC. This encodes CASSPDRAASYEQYF.

The rearrangement joins TRBV5-6 to TRBJ2-1; 8 positions match TRBD1. The CDR3 covers 14 residues. Germline V gene data show CDR1 as SGHDT and CDR2 as YYEEEE. The V and J ends lost 0 bases and 4 bases, in that order; junction bases with no gene match: 0. The chain's CDR3 is CASSLGTGYNEQFF. For the CDR3, the DNA is TGTGCCAGCAGCTTGGGGACAGGGTACAATGAGCAGTTCTTC.